Below, 21 T cell receptor beta chains from the same sample are listed, as sequenced in a study of siplizumab effects on memory and regulatory T cells. Assay used: immunoSEQ multiplex PCR; TCRdb lists only in-frame clones, some missing. The data hold around 100,000 clones, with around 94% observed a single time. The sample taken for sequencing was non-Treg CD4+ T cells sorted from blood. The receptors derive from a human donor in good health.

V usage is TRBV19 and J usage is TRBJ2-2; the match to TRBD1 covers 8 bases. The V gene end was trimmed by 7 bases and the J gene end by 1 base; junction bases not matched to a gene: 8. The CDR3 consists of 16 residues. From germline, CDR1 is LNHDA and CDR2 SQIVND (reference sequence). The CDR3 here is CASNGPGQGNTGELFF. The CDR3 DNA follows: TGTGCCAGTAATGGTCCTGGACAGGGGAACACCGGGGAGCTGTTTTTT.

This clone was found once. The chain employs TRBV6-5 and TRBJ2-1, with D uncertain. V was shortened by 0 bases and J by 4 bases, with 10 bases between the two germline ends. CDR1 and CDR2 from the germline V gene are MNHEY and SVGAGI. This CDR3 spans 15 amino acids. The CDR3 loop reads CASSYSGQQYNEQFF. The CDR3, as DNA: TGTGCCAGCAGTTACTCAGGCCAGCAGTACAATGAGCAGTTCTTC.

V gene TRBV5-1 combines with J gene TRBJ2-1, with TRBD2 matching over 11 bases. V gave up 4 bases and J gave up 4 bases; unmatched junction bases: 7. Germline loops: CDR1 SGHRS, CDR2 YFSETQ. This CDR3 has 16 residues. Here the CDR3 DNA reads TGCGCCAGCAGCGCACTAGCGGGGGAAGCTTACAATGAGCAGTTCTTC. It yields the protein CASSALAGEAYNEQFF.

In DNA form, the CDR3 reads TGTGCCAGCAGATCCGGGACAGGGCTTTACGAGCAGTACTTC. Encoded protein: CASRSGTGLYEQYF. V usage is TRBV2 and J usage is TRBJ2-7; 9 nucleotides align to TRBD1. Trimming took 6 bases from V and 4 from J; bases not matched to a gene: 7. The CDR3 loop spans 14 amino acids. Germline loops: CDR1 SNHLY, CDR2 FYNNEI.

Written as DNA, the CDR3 is TGTGCCAGCAGCGTAGGGGCAGGTAGCGGATGGTATGAGCAGTTCTTC. As protein: CASSVGAGSGWYEQFF. The chain carries TRBV9 and TRBJ2-1, with TRBD2 as a possible D gene (6 bases). Germline CDR1 is SGDLS and CDR2 is YYNGEE. The CDR3 length is 16 residues. V was trimmed by 0 bases and J by 8 bases, leaving 18 bases between them.

The genes are TRBV19 and TRBJ2-2; 8 nucleotides line up with TRBD1. The CDR3 is made up of 14 amino acids. The trim removed 4 bases at V and 6 bases at J, leaving 4 bases unmatched. Germline V gene lookup returns CDR1 LNHDA and CDR2 SQIVND (reference sequence). CDR3 nucleotides: TGTGCCAGTAGTAGCAGGGGGCGCGCCGGGGAGCTGTTTTTT. The encoded protein is CASSSRGRAGELFF.

The chain carries TRBV5-4 and TRBJ1-1, with a weak D call TRBD1 (5 bases). This CDR3 has 16 residues. Germline V gene sequence: CDR1 SGHNT, CDR2 YYREEE (reference sequence). Trimming pared 0 bases from V and 3 bases from J, leaving 15 bases between. In nucleotides, the CDR3 is TGTGCCAGCAGCTTGGGAACCGGGGGGAGGGACACTGAAGCTTTCTTT. Translated: CASSLGTGGRDTEAFF.

This chain joins TRBV30 and TRBJ1-1; D call uncertain. V lost 1 base, J lost 7 bases, and 10 bases lay in between. Germline V gives CDR1 GTSNPN, CDR2 SVGIG (reference sequence). The CDR3 consists of 12 residues. The CDR3 nucleotides are TGTGCCTGGAGTGCGGGATGGGGTGAAGCTTTCTTT. It specifies CAWSAGWGEAFF.

This sequence joins TRBV19 and TRBJ2-1; 10 bases fit TRBD1. Germline CDR1 LNHDA, CDR2 SQIVND (reference sequence). Trimming removed 11 bases from V and 8 bases from J; junction bases left unmatched: 9. The CDR3 runs 13 residues. The CDR3 spells CAVRTGGEYEQFF. CDR3 bases: TGTGCCGTGAGGACAGGGGGAGAGTATGAGCAGTTCTTC. Looking up the rest from reference TRBV19 and TRBJ2-1 gives the full variable domain: DGGITQSPKYLFRKEGQNVTLSCEQNLNHDAMYWYRQDPGQGLRLIYYSQIVNDFQKGDIAEGYSVSREKKESFPLTVTSAQKNPTAFYLCAVRTGGEYEQFFGPGTRLTVL.

In nucleotides, the CDR3 is TGTGCCAGTAGAGGGGGAGGCACAGATACGCAGTATTTT. Protein sequence: CASRGGGTDTQYF. J is TRBJ2-3 and V is TRBV18; D is perhaps TRBD1 (6 bases). The CDR3 contains 13 residues. V gave up 9 bases and J gave up 1 base, with 11 bases separating them. Per germline, CDR1 KGHSH and CDR2 LQKENI.

The rearrangement joins TRBV14 to TRBJ2-5; unclear D gene. The length of the CDR3 is 12 residues. Trimming stripped 4 bases from V and 7 bases from J, with 10 bases between. Germline V gives CDR1 SGHDN, CDR2 FVKESK. The CDR3 reads CASSRGTRTQYF. The CDR3 bases are TGTGCCAGCAGCCGTGGTACGCGGACCCAGTACTTC.

The rearrangement links TRBV6-1 to TRBJ1-6; 7 positions match TRBD1. J was trimmed by 9 bases and V by 8 bases; bases with no gene match: 7. CDR3 length: 13 amino acids. CDR1 is MNHNS and CDR2 is SASEGT in the germline V gene. CDR3 nucleotides: TGTGCCAGCGGACAGGTGGAAACTTCACCCCTCCACTTT. Protein: CASGQVETSPLHF.

This clone occurred once. The chain has TRBV10-3 and TRBJ1-1, with 8 bases that match TRBD1. The germline V gene encodes CDR1 ENHRY and CDR2 SYGVKD. This CDR3 is built from 14 residues. J lost 5 bases, V lost 7 bases, and 9 bases had no gene match. The CDR3 here is CAITAGTGGTEAFF. CDR3 DNA sequence: TGTGCCATCACGGCGGGGACAGGAGGGACTGAAGCTTTCTTT.

This chain links TRBV11-2 with TRBJ2-5; 9 bases are shared with TRBD2. The CDR3 has 15 residues. The V and J ends lost 1 base and 5 bases, in that order; junction bases with no gene match: 5. Germline V gives CDR1 SGHAT, CDR2 FQNNGV. CDR3: CASSLASGVRETQYF. The CDR3 DNA reads as TGTGCCAGCAGCTTAGCTAGCGGGGTACGGGAGACCCAGTACTTC.

CDR3 sequence reads: CASSRIGTLDNEQFF. Written as DNA, the CDR3 is TGTGCCAGCAGCAGGATAGGAACCCTCGACAATGAGCAGTTCTTC. This rearrangement joins TRBV7-9 to TRBJ2-1; D remains unclear. The CDR3 is 15 amino acids. Trimming left V 5 bases short and J 5 bases short, with 16 bases between. Germline-derived CDR1 and CDR2 are SEHNR and FQNEAQ (reference sequence).

The V call is TRBV19, the J call TRBJ2-7; no reliable D call. Germline CDR1 LNHDA, CDR2 SQIVND (reference sequence). This CDR3 is 13 amino acids long. V was pared by 4 bases and J by 2 bases, with 9 bases between. The CDR3 spells CASSRGSPYEQYF. For the CDR3, the DNA is TGTGCCAGTAGTAGGGGATCCCCCTACGAGCAGTACTTC.

CDR3 protein: CASSSGQNNEQFF. CDR3 bases: TGTGCCAGCAGTTCGGGGCAGAACAATGAGCAGTTCTTC. The V and J genes are TRBV27 and TRBJ2-1; tentatively, D is TRBD1 or TRBD2 (5 bases each). This CDR3 is built from 13 residues. Germline V CDR1 and CDR2: MNHEY, SMNVEV (reference sequence). The V end lost 4 bases, the J end lost 5 bases, and 9 bases lay between the germline ends.

This chain joins TRBV4-1 and TRBJ1-2; D gene ambiguous. The V end was cut by 1 base, the J end by 5 bases, with 8 bases between. Germline values: CDR1 MGHRA, CDR2 YSYEKL. The CDR3 runs to 13 residues. The DNA of the CDR3 is TGCGCCAGCAGCCAAGTCCAGTCTTATGGCTACACCTTC. It encodes CASSQVQSYGYTF.

The CDR3 spells CASLVETQYF. The CDR3 region has the DNA TGTGCCAGCTTGGTAGAGACCCAGTACTTC. The chain carries TRBV2 and TRBJ2-5; no clear D. With 8 bases removed from V and 4 bases from J, the gap between germline ends came to 5 bases. Germline CDR1 reads SNHLY; CDR2 reads FYNNEI. This CDR3 spans 10 amino acids.

The chain combines TRBV5-1 with TRBJ2-1; the match to TRBD2 covers 7 bases. Trimming took 4 bases from V and 0 from J; bases not matched to a gene: 4. The CDR3 consists of 15 residues. Germline-derived CDR1 and CDR2 are SGHRS and YFSETQ. The CDR3 DNA reads as TGCGCCAGCAGCCGGCCGGGGGGCTCCTACAATGAGCAGTTCTTC. Protein: CASSRPGGSYNEQFF.

This chain uses TRBV29-1 with TRBJ2-1; tentative D call: TRBD1 (5 bases). The germline gives CDR1 SQVTM, CDR2 ANQGSEA. The CDR3 consists of 13 residues. With 5 bases removed from V and 0 bases from J, the gap between germline ends came to 8 bases. The DNA of the CDR3 is TGCAGCGTTCGTAGGGGCTCCTACAATGAGCAGTTCTTC. It translates to CSVRRGSYNEQFF.